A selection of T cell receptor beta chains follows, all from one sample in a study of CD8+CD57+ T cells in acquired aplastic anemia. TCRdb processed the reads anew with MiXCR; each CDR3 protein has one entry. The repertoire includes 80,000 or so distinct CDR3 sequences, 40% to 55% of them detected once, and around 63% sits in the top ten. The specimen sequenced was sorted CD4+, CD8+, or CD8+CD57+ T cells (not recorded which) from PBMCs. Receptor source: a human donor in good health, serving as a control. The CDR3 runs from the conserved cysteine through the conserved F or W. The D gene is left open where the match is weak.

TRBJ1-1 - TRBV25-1 CASSSGGVAEAFF
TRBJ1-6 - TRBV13 CASSFAGRPNSPLHF
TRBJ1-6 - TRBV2 CAGGTEGSPLHF
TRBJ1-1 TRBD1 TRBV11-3 CASSLHRGGNTEAFF
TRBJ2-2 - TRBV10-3 CAISRDLPSNTGELFF
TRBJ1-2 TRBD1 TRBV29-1 CSVSGGQWFNLGYTF
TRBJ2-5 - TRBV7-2 CASSFRVRETQYF
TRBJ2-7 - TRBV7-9 CASSLAETPYEQYF
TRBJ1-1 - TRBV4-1 CASSQENTKAFF
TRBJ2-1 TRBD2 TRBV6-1 CASSTSGRSDEQFF
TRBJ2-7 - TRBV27 CASSFGGGSYEQYF
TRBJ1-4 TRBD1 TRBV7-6 CASSSGTGVKLFF
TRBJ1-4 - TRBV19 CASCRGRINEKLFF
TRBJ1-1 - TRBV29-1 CSGAKNTEAFF
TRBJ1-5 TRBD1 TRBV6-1 CASSSTGGAGQPQHF
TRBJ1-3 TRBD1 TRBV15 CATSITGAGNTIYF
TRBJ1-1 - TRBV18 CASSPPNREGTEAFF
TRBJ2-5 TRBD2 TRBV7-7 CASSLVLAGVETQYF
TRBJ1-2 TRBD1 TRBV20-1 CSVRTGVDYGYTF
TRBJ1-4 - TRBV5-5 CASSLNQGNEKLSF
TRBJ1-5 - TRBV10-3 CATRSTEGDNQPQHF
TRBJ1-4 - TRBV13 CASSQEGEEKLFF
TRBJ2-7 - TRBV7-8 CASSLSTYEQYF
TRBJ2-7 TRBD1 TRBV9 CASSVGTANGEQYF
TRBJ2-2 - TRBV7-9 CASSLEGFGELFF
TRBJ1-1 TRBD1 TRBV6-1 CASRQGARGTEAFF
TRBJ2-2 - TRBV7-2 CASSLEVGELFF
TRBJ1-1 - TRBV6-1 CASRLQENTEAFF
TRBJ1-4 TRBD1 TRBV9 CASSSGTGSEKLFF
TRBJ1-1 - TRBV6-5 CASSYRGTTEAFF
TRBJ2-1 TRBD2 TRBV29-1 CSVEQIGLAGVWGVRHEQFF
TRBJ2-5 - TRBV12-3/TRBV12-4 CASSFILRDANQETQYF
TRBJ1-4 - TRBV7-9 CASSHNEKLFF
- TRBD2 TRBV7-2 CASSTGGVETQYF
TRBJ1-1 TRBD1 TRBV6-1 CAAGQGTNTEAFF
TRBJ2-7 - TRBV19 CASSIGAVDEQYF
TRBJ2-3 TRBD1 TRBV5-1 CASSSKQQGAKDTQYF
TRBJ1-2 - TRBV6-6 CASSYSGGDGYTF
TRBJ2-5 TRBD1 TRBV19 CASSAGTGGETQYF
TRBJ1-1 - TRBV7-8 CASSLDANTEAFF
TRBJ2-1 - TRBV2 CASRGAEQFF